The 20 T cell receptor beta chains listed next were all sequenced from one sample in a study of early T cells in non-severe SARS-CoV-2 infection. TCRdb re-called the 5' RACE reads with MiXCR, one entry per CDR3 protein. Found here are about 76,000 distinct CDR3 sequences, roughly 12% of them singletons; the top ten hold approximately 4.5%. Sequencing used whole blood. The receptors here all came from an adult who was a healthcare worker with PCR-confirmed SARS-CoV-2 infection or an uninfected control (not recorded which).

This clonotype is medium-sized by share. The rearrangement uses TRBV29-1 and TRBJ1-2; D is unresolved. The germline V gene has CDR1 SQVTM and CDR2 ANQGSEA. The CDR3 is made up of 13 amino acids. Trimming took 4 bases from V and 4 from J, leaving 13 bases between them. CDR3 loop: CSVARADSYGYTF. The CDR3 DNA sequence: TGCAGCGTTGCCCGAGCCGATTCCTATGGCTACACCTTC.

The table lists this clonotype with a few counts. The V gene is TRBV7-8, the J gene TRBJ2-7; D gene uncertain. The germline V gene encodes CDR1 SGHVS and CDR2 FQNEAQ. Trimming shortened V by 1 base and J by 1 base, and 5 bases separated the two germline ends. This CDR3 region has 13 residues. The CDR3 DNA follows: TGTGCCAGCAGCTTAGATCTATCCTACGAGCAGTACTTC. Its protein product is CASSLDLSYEQYF.

This chain links TRBV29-1 with TRBJ1-6; D perhaps matches TRBD1 (5 bases). The CDR3 spans 17 residues. Trimming stripped 3 bases from V and 8 bases from J, with 23 bases between. In germline, CDR1 is SQVTM, CDR2 ANQGSEA. CDR3 coding DNA: TGCAGCGTTGACGGAGGGGTAAGGGTTGATTTCGATTCACCCCTCCACTTT. Translation: CSVDGGVRVDFDSPLHF.

CDR3 residues: CASSFLPGQQAKNYGYTF. In nucleotides, the CDR3 is TGTGCCAGCAGCTTTCTGCCGGGACAGCAAGCCAAAAACTATGGCTACACCTTC. The chain employs TRBV5-6 and TRBJ1-2, with 7 nucleotides matching TRBD1. V was pared by 2 bases and J by 2 bases, with 15 bases of the junction left unmatched. The CDR3 runs to 18 residues. The germline gives CDR1 SGHDT, CDR2 YYEEEE.

This clonotype came up many times. The chain links TRBV7-2 to TRBJ2-7; 9 positions agree with TRBD1. The CDR3 runs 15 residues. V was clipped by 1 base and J by 4 bases; unmatched bases: 5. Germline-derived CDR1 and CDR2 are SGHTA and FQGNSA. The CDR3 reads CASSLDRDRVYEQYF. The DNA for the CDR3 is TGTGCCAGCAGCTTAGACCGGGACAGGGTTTACGAGCAGTACTTC.

This clonotype was seen a handful of times. The chain is built from TRBV12-5 and TRBJ1-4; TRBD1 matches at 7 bases. This CDR3 spans 16 amino acids. Germline loops: CDR1 LGHNT, CDR2 FRNRAP. V shed 6 bases and J 4 bases; nucleotides not matched to a gene: 11. Here the CDR3 DNA reads TGTGCTAGTGGCTACCCTGGGACAGACTATAATGAAAAACTGTTTTTT. Translation gives CASGYPGTDYNEKLFF.

This clonotype was recorded at least ten times. This chain uses TRBV5-1 with TRBJ1-2; tentative D call: TRBD1 (5 bases). V shed 1 base and J shed 1 base, with 11 bases lying between them. Germline V lookup: CDR1 SGHRS, CDR2 YFSETQ. This CDR3 has 15 amino acids. CDR3 sequence: CASSLTPGHNYGYTF. CDR3 nucleotide sequence: TGCGCCAGCAGCTTGACCCCGGGGCATAACTATGGCTACACCTTC.

This clonotype was found many times. The chain has TRBV9 and TRBJ1-1, with D perhaps matching TRBD1 (5 bases). The ends were cut back, 4 bases at V and 3 bases at J, with 16 bases in the middle. Per germline, CDR1 SGDLS and CDR2 YYNGEE. This CDR3 has 15 residues. The DNA for the CDR3 is TGTGCCAGCAGCCCGCAGGCAGGGAGTGACACTGAAGCTTTCTTT. It yields the protein CASSPQAGSDTEAFF. The variable domain in full, completed from reference TRBV9 and TRBJ1-1, reads DSGVTQTPKHLITATGQRVTLRCSPRSGDLSVYWYQQSLDQGLQFLIQYYNGEERAKGNILERFSAQQFPDLHSELNLSSLELGDSALYFCASSPQAGSDTEAFFGQGTRLTVV.

This clonotype was counted at least ten times. This chain uses TRBV30 with TRBJ2-3; D call uncertain. Germline CDR1 GTSNPN, CDR2 SVGIG (reference sequence). Trimming took off 2 bases at V and 2 bases at J, with 14 bases between the two ends. The CDR3 loop spans 15 amino acids. The CDR3 DNA reads as TGTGCCTGGAGTCTGAAGGGTCCTTTCACAGATACGCAGTATTTT. Its translation: CAWSLKGPFTDTQYF.

The V call is TRBV5-1, the J call TRBJ2-7; 7 bases fit TRBD1. This CDR3 spans 14 amino acids. The V and J ends lost 4 bases and 0 bases, in that order; junction bases with no gene match: 4. The germline CDR1 and CDR2 sequences are SGHRS and YFSETQ. The CDR3 sequence is CASSEGQVSYEQYF. DNA of the CDR3: TGCGCCAGCAGCGAAGGACAGGTCTCCTACGAGCAGTACTTC.

There are many counts of this clonotype. The J gene is TRBJ1-1, the V gene TRBV20-1; D remains unclear. The germline V gene has CDR1 DFQATT and CDR2 SNEGSKA (reference sequence). V lost 5 bases to trimming and J lost 1 base, with 8 bases between them. This CDR3 comprises 12 residues. The DNA of the CDR3 is TGCAGTGCTCTGATTGGGAACACTGAAGCTTTCTTT. This codes for CSALIGNTEAFF.

This clonotype has only a few counts. The chain recombines TRBV9 with TRBJ2-2; D uncertain. There are 18 residues in the CDR3. CDR1 SGDLS and CDR2 YYNGEE come from the germline V gene. The germline V and J ends were trimmed by 4 bases and 0 bases, with 19 bases remaining between them. Here the CDR3 reads CASSPTLRLFANTGELFF. CDR3 in DNA: TGTGCCAGCAGCCCGACACTCCGTCTCTTCGCGAACACCGGGGAGCTGTTTTTT.

This clonotype was picked up a small number of times. The chain carries TRBV20-1 and TRBJ2-7; D remains unclear. CDR1 is DFQATT and CDR2 is SNEGSKA in the germline V gene (reference sequence). The ends were cut back, 7 bases at V and 7 bases at J, with 17 bases in the middle. This CDR3 comprises 12 residues. CDR3 residues: CSVTSSSVEQYF. The DNA for the CDR3 is TGCAGTGTGACAAGTTCTTCGGTTGAGCAGTACTTC.

The chain employs TRBV11-2 and TRBJ2-5; possible D gene TRBD2, 6 bases. The CDR3 is 14 amino acids. V lost 5 bases and J lost 5, with 15 bases in between. From germline, CDR1 is SGHAT and CDR2 FQNNGV. In nucleotides, the CDR3 is TGTGCCAGCAGCCTTAGTGCGGCGGGGGAGACCCAGTACTTC. It yields the protein CASSLSAAGETQYF.

The rearrangement links TRBV9 to TRBJ2-5; D not resolved. Trimming pared 4 bases from V and 7 bases from J, leaving 17 bases between. There are 14 residues in the CDR3. Germline V lookup: CDR1 SGDLS, CDR2 YYNGEE. The CDR3 sequence is CASSSDGSFGTQYF. CDR3 coding DNA: TGTGCCAGCAGCTCGGACGGCTCGTTTGGGACCCAGTACTTC.

The gene calls are TRBV4-3 and TRBJ2-1; D assignment may be TRBD1 or TRBD2 (5 bases each). In germline, CDR1 is LGHNA, CDR2 YSLEER. V lost 0 bases, J lost 7 bases, and 13 bases lay in between. CDR3 length: 15 residues. The CDR3 sequence: CASSQDGNRLNEQFF. CDR3 in DNA: TGCGCCAGCAGCCAAGACGGGAACAGGTTGAATGAGCAGTTCTTC.

This clonotype was seen only a few times. V gene TRBV7-2 combines with J gene TRBJ2-3; D may be TRBD1 (6 bases). V gave up 4 bases and J gave up 0 bases, with 11 bases separating them. Germline V lookup: CDR1 SGHTA, CDR2 FQGNSA. The CDR3 totals 15 residues. The CDR3 protein is CASSSGHMSTDTQYF. CDR3 nucleotides: TGTGCCAGCAGCTCGGGACATATGAGCACAGATACGCAGTATTTT.

There are a few counts of this clonotype. This chain connects TRBV29-1 to TRBJ2-5, with 11 bases matching TRBD2. This CDR3 has 13 amino acids. Germline V gives CDR1 SQVTM, CDR2 ANQGSEA. Trimming took 7 bases from V and 3 from J; bases not matched to a gene: 4. The chain's CDR3 is CSASGGPEETQYF. The CDR3 bases are TGCAGCGCTAGCGGGGGGCCGGAAGAGACCCAGTACTTC.

This clonotype has more than one count but fewer than ten. The chain carries TRBV23-1 and TRBJ2-1, with D maybe TRBD1 (6 bases). TRBV23-1 is assigned to the ORF class and has an uncertain function. Trimming took off 2 bases at V and 4 bases at J, with 18 bases between the two ends. CDR3 length: 17 amino acids. The CDR3 region is CASSQKDSPKRYNEQFF. CDR3 in DNA: TGCGCCAGCAGTCAAAAGGACAGCCCCAAGAGGTACAATGAGCAGTTCTTC.

This clonotype was found a few times. The CDR3 bases are TGCAGCGTTTGGCAGTTTAATGAAAAACTGTTTTTT. Protein product: CSVWQFNEKLFF. The chain employs TRBV29-1 and TRBJ1-4; no firm D call. The CDR3 runs to 12 residues. The germline V gene has CDR1 SQVTM and CDR2 ANQGSEA. Between the trimmed V and J ends, which lost 5 bases and 4 bases, there was a span of 8 bases.